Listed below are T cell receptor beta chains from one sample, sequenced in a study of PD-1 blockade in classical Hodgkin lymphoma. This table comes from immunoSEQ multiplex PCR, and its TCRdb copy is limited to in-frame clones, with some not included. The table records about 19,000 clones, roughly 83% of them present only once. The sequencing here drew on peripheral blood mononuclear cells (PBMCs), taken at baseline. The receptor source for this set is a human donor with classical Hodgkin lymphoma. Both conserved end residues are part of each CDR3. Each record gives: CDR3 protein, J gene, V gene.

CDR3aa: CASSEAIRGGIDTQYF; j_gene: TRBJ2-3; v_gene: TRBV2
CDR3aa: CSVEDRDRGSGYTF; j_gene: TRBJ1-2; v_gene: TRBV29-1
CDR3aa: CATSSSGAYNEQFF; j_gene: TRBJ2-1; v_gene: TRBV15
CDR3aa: CASSQGLRFSYNEQFF; j_gene: TRBJ2-1; v_gene: TRBV4-3
CDR3aa: CASSITRNTEAFF; j_gene: TRBJ1-1; v_gene: TRBV7-9
CDR3aa: CASSLGNQPQHF; j_gene: TRBJ1-5; v_gene: TRBV7-9
CDR3aa: CASSPGLAGGNIQYF; j_gene: TRBJ2-4; v_gene: TRBV7-2
CDR3aa: CASSQSDRGSTEAFF; j_gene: TRBJ1-1; v_gene: TRBV14
CDR3aa: CASSLGGADREKLFF; j_gene: TRBJ1-4; v_gene: TRBV19
CDR3aa: CASSITGEKGGYTF; j_gene: TRBJ1-2; v_gene: TRBV28
CDR3aa: CASSYLPGLAGVGGQFF; j_gene: TRBJ2-1; v_gene: TRBV7-2
CDR3aa: CASSEKIGTATEAFF; j_gene: TRBJ1-1; v_gene: TRBV10-1
CDR3aa: CASLRETANYGYTF; j_gene: TRBJ1-2; v_gene: TRBV2
CDR3aa: CASSSLKGAREQYF; j_gene: TRBJ2-7; v_gene: TRBV5-4
CDR3aa: CASSPYRAPSGGSDIQYF; j_gene: TRBJ2-4; v_gene: TRBV28
CDR3aa: CASSPPSGGVRNGELFF; j_gene: TRBJ2-2; v_gene: TRBV7-9
CDR3aa: CASSYSWTESSYEQYF; j_gene: TRBJ2-7; v_gene: TRBV6-5
CDR3aa: CASSSGGGNSPLHF; j_gene: TRBJ1-6; v_gene: TRBV7-2
CDR3aa: CASSNPTATYEQYF; j_gene: TRBJ2-7; v_gene: TRBV19
CDR3aa: CASSVDRGDGYTF; j_gene: TRBJ1-2; v_gene: TRBV5-4
CDR3aa: CASSPGADQPQHF; j_gene: TRBJ1-5; v_gene: TRBV5-6
CDR3aa: CASSSGYNEQFF; j_gene: TRBJ2-1; v_gene: TRBV2
CDR3aa: CSVDSGVSSYNEQFF; j_gene: TRBJ2-1; v_gene: TRBV29-1
CDR3aa: CSATPFEGAQETQYF; j_gene: TRBJ2-5; v_gene: TRBV29-1
CDR3aa: CASSLEGGEQFF; j_gene: TRBJ2-1; v_gene: TRBV5-1
CDR3aa: CASSLSGALNTDTQYF; j_gene: TRBJ2-3; v_gene: TRBV7-2
CDR3aa: CASSPTSGAYNEQFF; j_gene: TRBJ2-1; v_gene: TRBV18
CDR3aa: CASSVRDSGGANTQYF; j_gene: TRBJ2-3; v_gene: TRBV9
CDR3aa: CATSRDWSSGANVLTF; j_gene: TRBJ2-6; v_gene: TRBV15
CDR3aa: CANPPLEQYF; j_gene: TRBJ2-7; v_gene: TRBV5-1
CDR3aa: CASSSAGGAGNQPQHF; j_gene: TRBJ1-5; v_gene: TRBV7-8
CDR3aa: CATSRGVGTGQETQYF; j_gene: TRBJ2-5; v_gene: TRBV15
CDR3aa: CASSVWDRGNEQFF; j_gene: TRBJ2-1; v_gene: TRBV4-1
CDR3aa: CASSRDIGDQPQHF; j_gene: TRBJ1-5; v_gene: TRBV6-6
CDR3aa: CASSFLNRGNEQYF; j_gene: TRBJ2-7; v_gene: TRBV7-9
CDR3aa: CASSGGADTQYF; j_gene: TRBJ2-3; v_gene: TRBV6-5
CDR3aa: CASSSMAFRVGGPNEKLFF; j_gene: TRBJ1-4; v_gene: TRBV5-5
CDR3aa: CASSYWGTANNEQFF; j_gene: TRBJ2-1; v_gene: TRBV5-4
CDR3aa: CASNLISGANVLTF; j_gene: TRBJ2-6; v_gene: TRBV28
CDR3aa: CASRGVYNYGYTF; j_gene: TRBJ1-2; v_gene: TRBV6-1
CDR3aa: CASSLDFSYEQYF; j_gene: TRBJ2-7; v_gene: TRBV7-2
CDR3aa: CASSSRRSDTQYF; j_gene: TRBJ2-3; v_gene: TRBV6-5
CDR3aa: CASSAHGSEGAFF; j_gene: TRBJ1-1; v_gene: TRBV25-1
CDR3aa: CASGLSTGEIYGYTF; j_gene: TRBJ1-2; v_gene: TRBV12-5
CDR3aa: CSVESMGGDEQYF; j_gene: TRBJ2-7; v_gene: TRBV29-1
CDR3aa: CASSNTVQETQYF; j_gene: TRBJ2-5; v_gene: TRBV21-1
CDR3aa: CASSLGQSLYGYTF; j_gene: TRBJ1-2; v_gene: TRBV28
CDR3aa: CASSSRTGGDGYTF; j_gene: TRBJ1-2; v_gene: TRBV7-2
CDR3aa: CASTPDYGYTF; j_gene: TRBJ1-2; v_gene: TRBV2
CDR3aa: CASSRPTDTQYF; j_gene: TRBJ2-3; v_gene: TRBV7-2
CDR3aa: CARATRGGYTF; j_gene: TRBJ1-2; v_gene: TRBV2
CDR3aa: CASSLGQGMGQPQHF; j_gene: TRBJ1-5; v_gene: TRBV5-6
CDR3aa: CASSEWGLAPTDTQYF; j_gene: TRBJ2-3; v_gene: TRBV6-1
CDR3aa: CASSPFGTLTYEQYF; j_gene: TRBJ2-7; v_gene: TRBV9